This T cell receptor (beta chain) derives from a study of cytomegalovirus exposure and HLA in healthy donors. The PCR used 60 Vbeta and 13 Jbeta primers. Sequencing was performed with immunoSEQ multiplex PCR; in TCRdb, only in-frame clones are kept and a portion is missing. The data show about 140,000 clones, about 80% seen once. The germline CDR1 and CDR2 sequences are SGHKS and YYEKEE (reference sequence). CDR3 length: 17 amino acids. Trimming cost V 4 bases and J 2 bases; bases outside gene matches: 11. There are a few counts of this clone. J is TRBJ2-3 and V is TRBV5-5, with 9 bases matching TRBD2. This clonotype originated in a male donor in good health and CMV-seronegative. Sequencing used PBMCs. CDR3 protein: CASSPDQSGGITDTQYF. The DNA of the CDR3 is TGTGCCAGCAGCCCTGATCAAAGCGGGGGGATCACAGATACGCAGTATTTT.